These 14 T cell receptor beta chains share one sample of origin, sequenced in a study of PD-L1 blockade in urothelial cancer. TCRdb keeps only in-frame clones here, not all; method: immunoSEQ multiplex PCR. This sample has more than 95,000 clones; around nine tenths occur once, and the top ten carry around 1.7%. The time point is: peripheral blood 6 weeks after treatment start. Sequencing used PBMCs, obtained around atezolizumab (anti-PD-L1) treatment. These receptor sequences come from a man between 60 and 70 years old with urothelial cancer.

This chain joins TRBV4-2 and TRBJ2-7, with 14 bases that match TRBD2. V shed 4 bases and J 6 bases; nucleotides not matched to a gene: 11. The CDR3 contains 17 residues. Per the germline V gene, CDR1 is LGHNA and CDR2 is YNFKEQ. CDR3 nucleotides: TGTGCCAGCAGCCTCGGGACTAGCGGGAGTGTCTCGGGCGAGCAGTACTTC. This gives the protein CASSLGTSGSVSGEQYF.

J is TRBJ1-6 and V is TRBV5-1; maybe TRBD1 (5 bases). Trimming removed 0 bases at V and 7 bases at J, with 20 bases between. CDR1 is SGHRS, CDR2 YFSETQ, per germline. CDR3 size: 18 residues. CDR3 loop: CASSLAIGAALGNSPLHF. CDR3 DNA: TGCGCCAGCAGCTTGGCGATAGGGGCGGCCTTAGGGAATTCACCCCTCCACTTT.

V is TRBV27 and J is TRBJ1-5; 8 positions match TRBD1. This CDR3 spans 15 amino acids. Germline values: CDR1 MNHEY, CDR2 SMNVEV (reference sequence). The V gene end was trimmed by 2 bases and the J gene end by 1 base; junction bases not matched to a gene: 1. This chain's CDR3 is CASSLTGGSNQPQHF. DNA for the CDR3: TGTGCCAGCAGTTTAACAGGGGGGAGCAATCAGCCCCAGCATTTT.

CDR3 nucleotides: TGTGCCAGCAGCTTAACCCCAGAGGTCCAAAATGAGCAGTTCTTC. Amino acid sequence: CASSLTPEVQNEQFF. The chain employs TRBV7-3 and TRBJ2-1; D is ambiguous. The CDR3 runs to 15 residues. Germline-derived CDR1 and CDR2 are SGHTA and FQGTGA. The ends were cut back, 0 bases at V and 7 bases at J, with 13 bases in the middle.

The J gene is TRBJ2-7, the V gene TRBV5-6, with D tentatively TRBD2 (7 bases). CDR1 and CDR2 from the germline V gene are SGHDT and YYEEEE. V shed 4 bases and J shed 2 bases, with 22 bases lying between them. The CDR3 contains 17 residues. CDR3 bases: TGTGCCAGCAGCCCTGAGGGAGGGGGGGAATACCCCTACGAGCAGTACTTC. Residues: CASSPEGGGEYPYEQYF.

This rearrangement joins TRBV5-4 to TRBJ2-7; 7 nucleotides match TRBD1. CDR1 SGHNT and CDR2 YYREEE come from the germline V gene (reference sequence). The trim removed 0 bases at V and 4 bases at J, leaving 4 bases unmatched. CDR3 length equals 14 residues. CDR3 bases: TGTGCCAGCAGCTTGGCCCAGGGGGAGTACGAGCAGTACTTC. This translates into CASSLAQGEYEQYF.

The V and J genes are TRBV7-2 and TRBJ2-1, with D possibly TRBD1 on 6 matching bases. With 2 bases removed from V and 7 bases from J, the gap between germline ends came to 9 bases. CDR1 and CDR2 from the germline V gene are SGHTA and FQGNSA. The CDR3 is 13 residues long. The CDR3 is CASSLNGQNEQFF. The CDR3 coding sequence is TGTGCCAGCAGCTTAAACGGACAGAATGAGCAGTTCTTC.

Turning to this clone: The same CDR3 can be traced to other DNA sequences in this sample. The chain links TRBV5-1 to TRBJ2-7; 7 bases match TRBD2. V dropped 0 bases and J dropped 4; count of bases not matched to a gene: 1. Germline loops: CDR1 SGHRS, CDR2 YFSETQ. This CDR3 has 13 amino acids. The CDR3 reads CASSLGGGYEQYF. The CDR3 DNA follows: TGCGCCAGCAGCTTGGGGGGGGGATACGAGCAGTACTTC.

The V gene is TRBV6-5, the J gene TRBJ2-7; 7 nucleotides line up with TRBD1. CDR1 is MNHEY, CDR2 SVGAGI, per germline. Trimming took 2 bases from V and 6 from J; bases not matched to a gene: 10. The CDR3 covers 15 residues. As DNA, the CDR3 is TGTGCCAGCAGTTACGGAAGGCAGGGGACAGTCGAGCAGTACTTC. Protein product: CASSYGRQGTVEQYF.

This clone was detected only once. CDR3 bases: TGCGCCAGCCGGGGGACAGGGGACTACGAGCAGTACTTC. Its translation is CASRGTGDYEQYF. The chain couples TRBV5-1 to TRBJ2-7, with 10 bases matching TRBD1. Trimming cost V 7 bases and J 3 bases; bases outside gene matches: 4. This CDR3 has 13 amino acids. Germline lookup yields CDR1 SGHRS and CDR2 YFSETQ.

J is TRBJ1-2 and V is TRBV28, with 8 bases aligning to TRBD1. From germline, CDR1 is MDHEN and CDR2 SYDVKM. The CDR3 has 15 amino acids. V was clipped by 5 bases and J by 4 bases; unmatched bases: 9. The DNA for the CDR3 is TGTGCCAGCAGTGGGACCGGGACAGGCTCCTATGGCTACACCTTC. Protein sequence: CASSGTGTGSYGYTF.

The chain joins TRBV29-1 to TRBJ2-7; a weak D match, TRBD2 (5 bases). Germline V gene sequence: CDR1 SQVTM, CDR2 ANQGSEA. There are 14 residues in the CDR3. Trimming stripped 0 bases from V and 3 bases from J, with 12 bases between. The DNA of the CDR3 is TGCAGCGTTGAAGATCACGGACGGGGCTACGAGCAGTACTTC. This gives the protein CSVEDHGRGYEQYF.

V and J are TRBV30 and TRBJ2-1; possibly TRBD2 for D (6 bases). Germline V gives CDR1 GTSNPN, CDR2 SVGIG (reference sequence). There are 13 residues in the CDR3. Trimming took off 2 bases at V and 9 bases at J, with 14 bases between the two ends. The CDR3 region has the DNA TGTGCCTGGAGTTCGGGACTCAGTCGTGAGCAGTTCTTC. Translation: CAWSSGLSREQFF.

This clone was seen more than once but under ten times. The rearrangement joins TRBV19 to TRBJ1-2; 7 bases are shared with TRBD1. CDR3 length: 13 residues. V gave up 7 bases and J gave up 3 bases; unmatched junction bases: 5. Per germline, CDR1 LNHDA and CDR2 SQIVND (reference sequence). CDR3: CASKPGQHYGYTF. The CDR3 DNA reads TGTGCCAGTAAGCCGGGACAGCACTATGGCTACACCTTC.